The subject of this entry is one TCR beta chain. Its specificity is unknown. Generated by immunoSEQ multiplex PCR, the TCRdb table keeps only in-frame clones and is missing some. The sample yields about 140,000 clones, roughly 90% seen once. The source of the sample is a study of cytomegalovirus exposure and HLA in healthy donors. J was trimmed by 12 bases and V by 0 bases; bases with no gene match: 7. The CDR3 is 14 residues long. From germline, CDR1 is LGHNA and CDR2 YNFKEQ. Study-wide results and limits: The study designated fewer than 200 TCR beta chains cytomegalovirus-associated. In the roughly 130 validation repertoires, a later analysis found that first-cohort TCR clusters tended to co-occur. TCR sequences were mostly rare, though some public TCRs occurred in many donors.

The chain links TRBV4-2 to TRBJ1-4; 7 nucleotides align to TRBD1. The sample comprised PBMCs. This receptor was obtained from a man aged 18 to 30 in good health and CMV-seronegative. In DNA, the CDR3 is TGTGCCAGCAGCCAAGATTTTAGGGGGCAGGAACTGTTTTTT. Protein product: CASSQDFRGQELFF.